The rows below give T cell receptor beta chains drawn from one sample of a study of cytomegalovirus exposure and HLA in healthy donors. This table comes from immunoSEQ multiplex PCR, and its TCRdb copy is limited to in-frame clones, with some not included. The repertoire has roughly 100,000 clones, nearly 15% of them found once; the top ten carry around 0.9%. The sequencing input was PBMCs. The receptors shown here come from a female donor in good health and CMV-seronegative. The CDR3 runs from the conserved cysteine through the conserved F or W. Each record gives: J gene, V gene, D gene, clone size, CDR3 protein, CDR3 DNA. The D gene is left open where the match is weak. Where a row states a size, it is once, few, many or the class of an expanded clone; other rows omit it.

TRBJ1-5 TRBV2 . few CASSDRRQGETYSNQPQHF TGTGCCAGCAGTGACCGTCGGCAGGGCGAAACATATAGCAATCAGCCCCAGCATTTT
TRBJ1-1 TRBV18 . . CASSSRGKDTEAFF TGTGCCAGCTCAAGCAGGGGTAAGGACACTGAAGCTTTCTTT
TRBJ1-4 TRBV6-5 . . CASSYSWGGEKLFF TGTGCCAGCAGTTACTCCTGGGGAGGAGAAAAACTGTTTTTT
TRBJ2-7 TRBV4-1 . . CASSPLEGGPHEQYF TGCGCCAGCAGCCCCTTGGAAGGGGGTCCCCACGAGCAGTACTTC
TRBJ2-5 TRBV5-1 . few CASSERVETQYF TGCGCCAGCAGCGAGCGGGTGGAGACCCAGTACTTC
TRBJ1-1 TRBV29-1 . few CSVAPILNTEAFF TGCAGCGTTGCCCCCATACTAAACACTGAAGCTTTCTTT
TRBJ2-3 TRBV2 TRBD2 few CASRTSATDTQYF TGTGCCAGCAGGACTAGCGCCACAGATACGCAGTATTTT
TRBJ1-1 TRBV5-1 TRBD1 few CASTSQGAFLAEAFF TGCGCCAGCACCTCACAGGGGGCTTTCTTAGCTGAAGCTTTCTTT
TRBJ2-5 TRBV28 . few CASRQSSQETQYF TGTGCCAGCAGACAGAGCTCCCAAGAGACCCAGTACTTC
TRBJ2-3 TRBV7-6 . . CASSLVRDSDTQYF TGTGCCAGCAGCTTAGTCAGGGACTCAGATACGCAGTATTTT